A selection of T cell receptor beta chains follows, all from one sample in a study of OX40 agonist ivuxolimab in advanced cancers. Profiled with immunoSEQ multiplex PCR; TCRdb holds only in-frame clones, not every one. The data hold about 41,000 clones, with more than 70% observed a single time. Sequences were derived from CD4+ or CD8+ T cells sorted from blood, sampled in a trial of the OX40 agonist ivuxolimab. The source is an adult with an advanced solid tumor such as melanoma, head and neck, liver or kidney cancer. Both conserved end residues are part of each CDR3. D genes are given only for firm matches. Not all rows give a size; the values are once, few, many and, for expanded clones, a class.

.	TRBV12-5	TRBD1	TRBJ2-2	CASGPGDRGNTGELFF	TGTGCTAGTGGTCCCGGGGACAGGGGGAACACCGGGGAGCTGTTTTTT
.	TRBV28	.	TRBJ1-5	CASSFPGARPQHF	TGTGCCAGCAGTTTTCCAGGGGCCCGACCCCAGCATTTT
.	TRBV5-4	TRBD2	TRBJ2-2	CASSQPGLAGDTGELFF	TGTGCCAGCAGCCAACCGGGACTAGCGGGAGACACCGGGGAGCTGTTTTTT
once	TRBV7-5	.	TRBJ2-7	CARSNGTGGEIFYEQYF	TGTGCCAGAAGCAACGGGACAGGGGGCGAGATATTCTACGAGCAGTACTTC
few	TRBV10-3	.	TRBJ1-1	CAISELLMNTEAFF	TGTGCCATCAGTGAGTTGCTTATGAACACTGAAGCTTTCTTT
.	TRBV18	.	TRBJ2-7	CASSETGGRGEQYF	TGTGCCAGCTCTGAAACGGGGGGCCGCGGCGAGCAGTACTTC
few	TRBV11-3	TRBD2	TRBJ2-3	CASRTGGLDTDTQYF	TGTGCCAGCAGGACGGGAGGTCTAGACACAGATACGCAGTATTTT
.	TRBV5-4	.	TRBJ1-1	CASSLGGKSTEAFF	TGTGCCAGCAGCTTGGGAGGGAAGTCAACTGAAGCTTTCTTT
.	TRBV27	.	TRBJ2-7	CASSFHSYPYEQYF	TGTGCCAGCAGTTTCCACAGTTACCCCTACGAGCAGTACTTC
.	TRBV18	.	TRBJ2-7	CASSPPTGVRYEQYF	TGTGCCAGCTCACCACCGACGGGAGTACGCTACGAGCAGTACTTC
.	TRBV9	TRBD2	TRBJ2-7	CASSLTGRREGEQYF	TGTGCCAGCAGCCTCACAGGAAGGAGGGAGGGGGAGCAGTACTTC
.	TRBV5-3	.	TRBJ1-1	CARTGDLNTEAFF	TGTGCCAGAACCGGAGACCTGAACACTGAAGCTTTCTTT
.	TRBV10-3	.	TRBJ2-1	CAIAGASSYNEQFF	TGTGCCATCGCGGGGGCTAGCTCCTACAATGAGCAGTTCTTC
.	TRBV11-3	.	TRBJ2-7	CASSLAGGSYEQYF	TGTGCCAGCAGCTTAGCCGGCGGCAGCTACGAGCAGTACTTC
.	TRBV6-1	.	TRBJ2-5	CASSQGLLQETQYF	TGTGCCAGCAGTCAAGGACTGCTCCAAGAGACCCAGTACTTC
.	TRBV29-1	.	TRBJ1-2	CSSAENRGYTF	TGCAGCTCCGCGGAGAATCGTGGCTACACCTTC
.	TRBV6-5	.	TRBJ2-7	CASSNSRFYEQYF	TGTGCCAGCAGTAACAGCCGATTCTACGAGCAGTACTTC
.	TRBV7-9	TRBD2	TRBJ2-2	CASKSEASGKGGELFF	TGTGCCAGCAAGTCAGAGGCTAGCGGGAAAGGCGGGGAGCTGTTTTTT
.	TRBV4-2	.	TRBJ1-5	CASSQDISQPQHF	TGTGCCAGCAGCCAAGATATCAGCCAGCCCCAGCATTTT
once	TRBV7-9	TRBD1	TRBJ1-5	CASSSGTDGNQPQHF	TGTGCCAGCAGCAGTGGGACAGATGGCAATCAGCCCCAGCATTTT
.	TRBV9	.	TRBJ2-1	CASSLGEVDEQFF	TGTGCCAGCAGTCTCGGAGAAGTCGATGAGCAGTTCTTC
.	TRBV4-2	TRBD2	TRBJ2-1	CASSQDWGPGGRSYNEQFF	TGTGCCAGCAGCCAAGATTGGGGTCCTGGCGGGAGATCCTACAATGAGCAGTTCTTC
.	TRBV10-3	.	TRBJ1-1	CAISGYRVNTEAFF	TGTGCCATCAGTGGCTACAGGGTGAACACTGAAGCTTTCTTT
.	TRBV7-9	TRBD2	TRBJ2-7	CASSWTSGRANYEQYF	TGTGCCAGCAGCTGGACTAGCGGGAGGGCCAACTACGAGCAGTACTTC
.	TRBV10-3	TRBD1	TRBJ2-7	CATTFGQGPTYEQYF	TGTGCCACCACCTTCGGACAGGGGCCCACCTACGAGCAGTACTTC
.	TRBV7-8	TRBD1	TRBJ2-1	CASSPGQGAENEQFF	TGTGCCAGCAGCCCTGGACAGGGGGCGGAAAATGAGCAGTTCTTC
.	TRBV11-3	.	TRBJ2-1	CASSSPGAINYNEQFF	TGTGCCAGCAGCTCACCAGGGGCGATCAATTACAATGAGCAGTTCTTC
.	TRBV7-2	.	TRBJ2-7	CASSLAGLASHEQYF	TGTGCCAGCAGCTTGGCGGGGCTAGCATCCCACGAGCAGTACTTC
.	TRBV10-3	.	TRBJ2-2	CAISESAGNTGELFF	TGTGCCATCAGTGAGTCGGCGGGGAACACCGGGGAGCTGTTTTTT
once	TRBV2	.	TRBJ2-1	CASSYIGGNEQFF	TGTGCCAGCAGCTATATCGGTGGCAATGAGCAGTTCTTC
.	TRBV5-5	.	TRBJ1-1	CASSLEGQQNTEAFF	TGTGCCAGCAGCTTGGAAGGCCAGCAGAACACTGAAGCTTTCTTT
.	TRBV7-2	.	TRBJ2-7	CASSLLQIYEQYF	TGTGCCAGCAGCTTACTCCAGATCTACGAGCAGTACTTC
.	TRBV5-5	.	TRBJ2-7	CASSLGLSRTYEQYF	TGTGCCAGCAGCCTGGGGTTGTCCAGAACCTACGAGCAGTACTTC
.	TRBV29-1	TRBD1	TRBJ2-7	CSVEGGQGAGYEQYF	TGCAGCGTTGAAGGGGGACAGGGGGCCGGCTACGAGCAGTACTTC
.	TRBV6-5	.	TRBJ2-7	CASSSVGRGSSYEQYF	TGTGCCAGCAGTTCTGTGGGTAGGGGTTCCTCCTACGAGCAGTACTTC
.	TRBV4-2	TRBD1	TRBJ2-1	CASSQGQGLLNEQFF	TGTGCCAGCAGCCAAGGACAGGGTTTGTTGAATGAGCAGTTCTTC
.	TRBV28	TRBD2	TRBJ2-7	CASSLRGGYEQYF	TGTGCCAGCAGTTTGCGCGGGGGCTACGAGCAGTACTTC
.	TRBV7-2	TRBD1	TRBJ1-5	CASSLVARGTPQHF	TGTGCCAGCAGCTTAGTGGCCAGGGGGACGCCCCAGCATTTT
.	TRBV11-3	.	TRBJ2-1	CASSLLSGENEQFF	TGTGCCAGCAGCTTACTGTCTGGGGAGAATGAGCAGTTCTTC
once	TRBV18	.	TRBJ1-2	CASSPPSGPYGYTF	TGTGCCAGCTCACCACCCTCGGGACCCTATGGCTACACCTTC
.	TRBV11-2	.	TRBJ1-2	CASSLTGSYGYTF	TGTGCCAGCAGCTTAACAGGTAGCTATGGCTACACCTTC
once	TRBV27	.	TRBJ2-1	CASSLSANNEQFF	TGTGCCAGCAGTTTATCGGCAAACAATGAGCAGTTCTTC
.	TRBV9	.	TRBJ2-5	CASSVDGRETQYF	TGTGCCAGCAGCGTAGACGGCCGGGAGACCCAGTACTTC
.	TRBV15	.	TRBJ2-7	CATSREAVAYEQYF	TGTGCCACCAGCAGAGAGGCAGTGGCCTACGAGCAGTACTTC
.	TRBV19	TRBD2	TRBJ2-7	CASRSGTSYEQYF	TGTGCCAGTAGAAGCGGGACCTCCTACGAGCAGTACTTC